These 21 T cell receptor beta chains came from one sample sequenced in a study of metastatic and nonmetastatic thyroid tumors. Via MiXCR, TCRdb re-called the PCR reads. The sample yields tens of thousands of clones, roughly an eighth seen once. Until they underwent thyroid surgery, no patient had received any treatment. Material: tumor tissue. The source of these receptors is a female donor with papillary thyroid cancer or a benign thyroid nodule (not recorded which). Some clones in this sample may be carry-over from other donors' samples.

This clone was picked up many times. The CDR3 nucleotides are TGCGCCAGCAGCCCGGCGGGGGGCTACGAGCAGTACTTC. Protein sequence: CASSPAGGYEQYF. The V call is TRBV4-1, the J call TRBJ2-7, with 8 bases identical to TRBD2. Trimming at V came to 4 bases and at J to 3 bases, leaving 2 bases not matched to a gene. CDR3 length: 13 amino acids. Germline CDR1 MGHRA, CDR2 YSYEKL.

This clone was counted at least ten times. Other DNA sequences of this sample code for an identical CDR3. Written as DNA, the CDR3 is TGTGCCAGCAGCGCCGGCAGGGGCTCCTACGAGCAGTACTTC. It specifies CASSAGRGSYEQYF. V gene TRBV11-3 combines with J gene TRBJ2-7; D perhaps matches TRBD1 (6 bases). Trimming left V 5 bases short and J 0 bases short, with 11 bases between. The germline gives CDR1 SGHNT, CDR2 YENEEA. The CDR3 has 14 residues.

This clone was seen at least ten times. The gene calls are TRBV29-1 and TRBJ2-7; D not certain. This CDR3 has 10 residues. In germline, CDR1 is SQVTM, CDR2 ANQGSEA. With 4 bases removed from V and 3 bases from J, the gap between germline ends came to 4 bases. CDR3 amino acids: CSVADYEQYF. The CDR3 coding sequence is TGCAGCGTTGCTGACTACGAGCAGTACTTC.

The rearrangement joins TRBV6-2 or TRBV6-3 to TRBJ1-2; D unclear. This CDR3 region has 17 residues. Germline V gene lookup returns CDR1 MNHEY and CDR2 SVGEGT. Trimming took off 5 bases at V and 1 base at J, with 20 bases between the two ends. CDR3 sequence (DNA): TGTGCCAGCAGTAAATCATTCGGGAGGAGCCATAACTATGGCTACACCTTC. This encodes CASSKSFGRSHNYGYTF.

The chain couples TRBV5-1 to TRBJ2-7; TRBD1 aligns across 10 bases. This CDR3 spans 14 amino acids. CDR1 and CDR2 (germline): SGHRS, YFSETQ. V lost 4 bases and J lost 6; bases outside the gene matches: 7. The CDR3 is CASSGTGTGAEQYF. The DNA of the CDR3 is TGCGCCAGCAGCGGAACCGGGACAGGGGCCGAGCAGTACTTC.

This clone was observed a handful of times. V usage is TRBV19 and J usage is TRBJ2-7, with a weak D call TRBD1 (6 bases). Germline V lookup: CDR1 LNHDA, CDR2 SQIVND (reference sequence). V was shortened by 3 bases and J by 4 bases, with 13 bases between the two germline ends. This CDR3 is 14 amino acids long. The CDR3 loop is CASSISLQGYEQYF. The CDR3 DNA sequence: TGTGCCAGTAGTATTTCCCTACAGGGTTACGAGCAGTACTTC. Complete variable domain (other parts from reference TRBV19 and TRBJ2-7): DGGITQSPKYLFRKEGQNVTLSCEQNLNHDAMYWYRQDPGQGLRLIYYSQIVNDFQKGDIAEGYSVSREKKESFPLTVTSAQKNPTAFYLCASSISLQGYEQYFGPGTRLTVT.

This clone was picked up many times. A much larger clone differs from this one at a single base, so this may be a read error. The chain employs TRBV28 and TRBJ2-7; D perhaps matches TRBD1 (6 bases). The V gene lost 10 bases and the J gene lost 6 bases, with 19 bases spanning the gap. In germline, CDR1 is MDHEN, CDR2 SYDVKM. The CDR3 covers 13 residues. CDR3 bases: TGTGCCACCACCCAAACAGGGACGGGCGAGCAGTACTTC. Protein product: CATTQTGTGEQYF.

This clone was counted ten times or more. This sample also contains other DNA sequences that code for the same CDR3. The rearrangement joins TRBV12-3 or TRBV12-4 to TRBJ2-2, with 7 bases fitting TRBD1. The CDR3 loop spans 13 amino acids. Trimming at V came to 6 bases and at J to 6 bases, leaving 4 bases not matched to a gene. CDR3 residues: CASSVQGSGELFF. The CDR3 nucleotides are TGTGCCAGCAGCGTACAGGGGTCCGGGGAGCTGTTTTTT.

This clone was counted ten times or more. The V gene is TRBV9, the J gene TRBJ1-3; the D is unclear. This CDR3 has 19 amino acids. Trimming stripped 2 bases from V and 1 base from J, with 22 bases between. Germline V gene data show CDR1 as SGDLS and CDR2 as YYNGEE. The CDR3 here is CASSVLGANWFESGNTIYF. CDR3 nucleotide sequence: TGTGCCAGCAGCGTTCTGGGTGCGAATTGGTTTGAATCTGGAAACACCATATATTTT. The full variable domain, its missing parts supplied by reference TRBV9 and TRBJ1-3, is DSGVTQTPKHLITATGQRVTLRCSPRSGDLSVYWYQQSLDQGLQFLIQYYNGEERAKGNILERFSAQQFPDLHSELNLSSLELGDSALYFCASSVLGANWFESGNTIYFGEGSWLTVV.

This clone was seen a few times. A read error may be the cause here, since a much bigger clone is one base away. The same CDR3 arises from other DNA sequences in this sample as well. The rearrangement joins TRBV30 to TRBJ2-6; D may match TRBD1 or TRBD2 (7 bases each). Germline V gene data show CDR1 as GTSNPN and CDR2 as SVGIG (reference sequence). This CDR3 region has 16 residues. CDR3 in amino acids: CAWSGQGGSGANVLTF. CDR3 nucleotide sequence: TGTGCCTGGAGTGGACAGGGAGGGTCTGGTGCCAACGTCCTGACTTTC.

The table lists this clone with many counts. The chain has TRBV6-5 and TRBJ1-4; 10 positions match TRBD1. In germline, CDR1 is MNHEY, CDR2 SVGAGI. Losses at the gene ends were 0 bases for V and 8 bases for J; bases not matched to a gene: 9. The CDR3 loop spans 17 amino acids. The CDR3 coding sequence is TGTGCCAGCAGTTACTCGGTCTCAGGGACAGGGGTAGAAAAACTGTTTTTT. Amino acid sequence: CASSYSVSGTGVEKLFF.

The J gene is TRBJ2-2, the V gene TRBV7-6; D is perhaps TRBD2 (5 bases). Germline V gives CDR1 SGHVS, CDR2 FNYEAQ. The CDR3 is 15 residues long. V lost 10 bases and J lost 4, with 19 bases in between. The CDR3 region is CATSFRAGGTGELFF. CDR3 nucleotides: TGTGCCACCAGTTTCCGGGCGGGTGGCACCGGGGAGCTGTTTTTT.

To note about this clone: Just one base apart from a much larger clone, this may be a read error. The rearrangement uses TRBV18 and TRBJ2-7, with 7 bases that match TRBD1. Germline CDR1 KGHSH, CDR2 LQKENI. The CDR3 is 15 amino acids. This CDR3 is CASSPSDRAGYGQYF. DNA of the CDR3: TGTGCCAGCTCACCATCAGACAGGGCCGGATACGGGCAGTACTTC.

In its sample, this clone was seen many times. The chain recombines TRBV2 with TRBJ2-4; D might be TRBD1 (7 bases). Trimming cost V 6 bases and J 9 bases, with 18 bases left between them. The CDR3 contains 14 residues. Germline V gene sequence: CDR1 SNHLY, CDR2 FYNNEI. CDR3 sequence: CASREGAQGGIQYF. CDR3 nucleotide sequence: TGTGCCAGCAGGGAGGGGGCCCAAGGCGGCATTCAGTACTTC.

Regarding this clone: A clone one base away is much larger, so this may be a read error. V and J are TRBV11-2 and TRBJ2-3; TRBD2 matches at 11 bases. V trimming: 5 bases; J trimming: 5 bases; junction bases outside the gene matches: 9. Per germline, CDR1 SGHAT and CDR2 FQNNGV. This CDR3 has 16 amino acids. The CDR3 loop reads CASSPDRTSGLDTQYF. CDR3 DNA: TGTGCCAGCAGCCCAGACCGGACTAGCGGGTTAGATACGCAGTATTTT.

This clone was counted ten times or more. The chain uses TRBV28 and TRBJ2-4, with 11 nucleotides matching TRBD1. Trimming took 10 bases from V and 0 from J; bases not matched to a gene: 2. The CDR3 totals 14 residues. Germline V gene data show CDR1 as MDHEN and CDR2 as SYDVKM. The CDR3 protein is CATDRGLAKNIQYF. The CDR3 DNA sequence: TGTGCCACGGACAGGGGGCTAGCCAAAAACATTCAGTACTTC. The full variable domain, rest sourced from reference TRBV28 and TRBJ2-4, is DVKVTQSSRYLVKRTGEKVFLECVQDMDHENMFWYRQDPGLGLRLIYFSYDVKMKEKGDIPEGYSVSREKKERFSLILESASTNQTSMYLCATDRGLAKNIQYFGAGTRLSVL.

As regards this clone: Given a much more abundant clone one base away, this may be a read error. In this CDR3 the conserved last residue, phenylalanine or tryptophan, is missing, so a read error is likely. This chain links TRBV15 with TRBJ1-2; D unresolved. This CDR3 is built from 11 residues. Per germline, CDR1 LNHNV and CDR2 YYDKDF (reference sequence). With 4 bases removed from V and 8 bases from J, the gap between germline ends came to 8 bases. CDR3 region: CATSNWEGYTS. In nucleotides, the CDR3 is TGTGCCACCAGCAACTGGGAGGGCTACACCTCC.

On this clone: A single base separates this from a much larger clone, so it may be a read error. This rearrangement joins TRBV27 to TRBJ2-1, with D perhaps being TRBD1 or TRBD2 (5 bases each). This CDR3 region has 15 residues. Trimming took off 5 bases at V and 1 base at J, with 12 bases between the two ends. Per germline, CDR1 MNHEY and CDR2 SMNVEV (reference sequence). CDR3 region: CASSLGTKSYNEQFF. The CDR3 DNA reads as TGTGCCAGCAGTCTGGGGACCAAGTCCTACAATGAGCAGTTCTTC.

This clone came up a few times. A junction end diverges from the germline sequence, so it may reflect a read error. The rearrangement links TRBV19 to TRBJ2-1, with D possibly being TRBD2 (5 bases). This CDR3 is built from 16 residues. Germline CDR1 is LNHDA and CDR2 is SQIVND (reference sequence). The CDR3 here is CASSILTRGSYNAQFF. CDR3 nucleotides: TGTGCCAGTAGTATATTGACTCGGGGATCCTACAATGCGCAGTTCTTC.

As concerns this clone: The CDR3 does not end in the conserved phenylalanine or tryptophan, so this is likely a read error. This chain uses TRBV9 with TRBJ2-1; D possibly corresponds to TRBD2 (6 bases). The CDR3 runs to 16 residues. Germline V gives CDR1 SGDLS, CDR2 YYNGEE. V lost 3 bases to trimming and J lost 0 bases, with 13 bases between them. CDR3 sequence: CASSGLEASSYNEQFL. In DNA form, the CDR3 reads TGTGCCAGCAGCGGACTAGAGGCCAGCTCCTACAATGAGCAGTTCTTA.

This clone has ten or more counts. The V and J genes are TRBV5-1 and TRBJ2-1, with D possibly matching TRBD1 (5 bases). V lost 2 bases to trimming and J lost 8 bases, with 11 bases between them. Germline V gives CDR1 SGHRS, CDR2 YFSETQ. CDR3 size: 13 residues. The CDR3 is CASSFTGFDEQFF. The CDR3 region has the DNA TGCGCCAGCAGCTTTACAGGTTTCGATGAGCAGTTCTTC.